This T cell receptor beta chain was obtained from a study of T cells expressing NK-cell markers. Notes on the study in general: Expanded NKG2C+ T cell clones were not confirmed as HCMV-specific. Of CD8+ T cells, about 1.0-8% belonged to dominant NKG2C+ clonotypes in more than five donors.

TCRdb reanalyzed the 5' RACE reads, giving one entry per CDR3 protein sequence and no DNA. The sample table sets out 400,000 to 450,000 distinct CDR3 sequences. Comment on this clonotype: Its antigen is undetermined.

The CDR3 totals 12 residues. Germline assignment: CDR1 DFQATT and CDR2 SNEGSKA (reference sequence). The sequencing sample was made of blood T cells: a sorted CD56 or NKG2C T cell subset, CD4+ or CD8+ T cells, or bulk PBMC T cells (not recorded which). The J gene is TRBJ2-7, the V gene TRBV20-1. This receptor was obtained from a woman aged 18-70 years in good health. The CDR3 sequence is CSASAVTYEQYF.